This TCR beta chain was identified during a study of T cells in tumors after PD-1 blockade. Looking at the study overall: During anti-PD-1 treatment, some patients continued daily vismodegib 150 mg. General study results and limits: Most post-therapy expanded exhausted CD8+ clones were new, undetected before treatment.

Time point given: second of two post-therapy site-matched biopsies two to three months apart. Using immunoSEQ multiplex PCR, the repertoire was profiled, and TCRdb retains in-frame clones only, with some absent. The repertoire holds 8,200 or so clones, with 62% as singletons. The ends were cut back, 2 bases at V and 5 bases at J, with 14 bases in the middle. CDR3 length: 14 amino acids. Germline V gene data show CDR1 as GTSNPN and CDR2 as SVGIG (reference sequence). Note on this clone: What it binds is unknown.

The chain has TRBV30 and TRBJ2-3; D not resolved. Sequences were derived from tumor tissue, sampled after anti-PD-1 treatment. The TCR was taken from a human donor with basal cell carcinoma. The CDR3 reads CAWSPRQRRDTQYF. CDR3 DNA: TGTGCCTGGAGTCCCCGCCAGCGCCGAGATACGCAGTATTTT.